A selection of T cell receptor beta chains follows, all from one sample in a study of beta chain features in type 1 diabetes. TCRdb keeps only in-frame clones here, not all; method: immunoSEQ multiplex PCR. The table includes 350,000 to 400,000 clones, over 10% detected once. Sequenced: naive CD4+ T cells from blood. The receptors derive from a young woman with type 1 diabetes. Each CDR3 is given with its conserved first and last residue. A D gene is named only where the DNA matches it firmly. The size entry is marked missing in some rows and otherwise reads once, few, many or a size class.

cdr3_aa | cdr3_nt | clone_size | j_call | v_call | d_call
CSAKPGGENSPLHF | TGCAGCGCCAAACCGGGAGGAGAAAATTCACCCCTCCACTTT | few | TRBJ1-6 | TRBV29-1 | -
CASRLQGVTRAGANVLTF | TGTGCCAGCAGGTTACAGGGGGTAACACGGGCTGGGGCCAACGTCCTGACTTTC | - | TRBJ2-6 | TRBV5-6 | TRBD1
CASSVGSGRAGTGELFF | TGTGCCAGCAGCGTAGGAAGCGGGAGGGCGGGCACCGGGGAGCTGTTTTTT | - | TRBJ2-2 | TRBV9 | TRBD2
CASSVRQGNEQYF | TGCGCCAGCAGCGTGAGACAGGGCAACGAGCAGTACTTC | - | TRBJ2-7 | TRBV5-1 | TRBD1
CASSPLPSQPQHF | TGTGCCAGCAGCCCCCTACCTAGTCAGCCCCAGCATTTT | - | TRBJ1-5 | TRBV2 | -
CASSLGHNEQFF | TGCGCCAGCAGCTTGGGGCACAATGAGCAGTTCTTC | - | TRBJ2-1 | TRBV5-1 | -
CASSARSGANVLTF | TGTGCCAGCAGTGCCCGCTCTGGGGCCAACGTCCTGACTTTC | - | TRBJ2-6 | TRBV6-4 | -
CASSLGQAGETQYF | TGCGCCAGCAGCTTGGGACAGGCGGGAGAGACCCAGTACTTC | few | TRBJ2-5 | TRBV5-1 | -
CASSTGTPNYGYTF | TGTGCCAGCAGCACAGGGACGCCTAACTATGGCTACACCTTC | - | TRBJ1-2 | TRBV7-8 | -
CASSESYRDNEQFF | TGCGCCAGCAGTGAGTCCTACCGAGACAATGAGCAGTTCTTC | few | TRBJ2-1 | TRBV10-1 | -
CSARASGETQYF | TGCAGCGCCCGGGCTAGCGGTGAGACCCAGTACTTC | few | TRBJ2-5 | TRBV29-1 | TRBD2
CAAGLAAYEQYF | TGTGCCGCCGGCCTAGCGGCTTACGAGCAGTACTTC | few | TRBJ2-7 | TRBV21-1 | -
CASSGLTGVGTEAFF | TGTGCCAGCAGCGGCTTGACAGGGGTTGGCACTGAAGCTTTCTTT | - | TRBJ1-1 | TRBV9 | TRBD1
CASSSAPGGSPRNEQFF | TGTGCCAGCAGCTCCGCCCCCGGCGGGTCACCGCGCAATGAGCAGTTCTTC | - | TRBJ2-1 | TRBV11-2 | -
CAWLRGRAETQYF | TGTGCCTGGCTTCGCGGGAGGGCAGAGACCCAGTACTTC | few | TRBJ2-5 | TRBV30 | TRBD2
CASSKIEEAYEQYF | TGTGCCAGCAGTAAAATAGAGGAAGCCTACGAGCAGTACTTC | - | TRBJ2-7 | TRBV25-1 | -
CASSFRQNYGYTF | TGTGCCAGCAGCTTCAGGCAGAACTATGGCTACACCTTC | - | TRBJ1-2 | TRBV7-2 | -
CASSSGGAYNEQFF | TGCGCCAGCAGCTCGGGGGGGGCCTACAATGAGCAGTTCTTC | few | TRBJ2-1 | TRBV5-1 | TRBD2
CASSLETQAFF | TGTGCCAGCAGCTTGGAGACACAAGCTTTCTTT | - | TRBJ1-1 | TRBV5-8 | -
CASSLATVRIQETQYF | TGTGCCAGCAGCTTGGCAACGGTGAGGATCCAAGAGACCCAGTACTTC | - | TRBJ2-5 | TRBV5-6 | -
CAAGGAGDTQYF | TGTGCAGCCGGGGGGGCGGGAGATACGCAGTATTTT | few | TRBJ2-3 | TRBV11-2 | TRBD2
CATNGVTDTQYF | TGTGCCACCAACGGGGTCACAGATACGCAGTATTTT | few | TRBJ2-3 | TRBV6-5 | -
CASSQGTSGSLEQFF | TGCGCCAGCAGCCAAGGGACTAGCGGGAGTCTTGAGCAGTTCTTC | - | TRBJ2-1 | TRBV4-3 | TRBD2
CAISETTKTQYF | TGTGCCATCAGTGAGACCACAAAGACCCAGTACTTC | few | TRBJ2-5 | TRBV10-3 | -
CASSPSDVQGGYTF | TGTGCCAGTAGTCCTTCCGACGTACAGGGTGGCTACACCTTC | few | TRBJ1-2 | TRBV19 | -
CASSPYLAGGGNTIYF | TGTGCCAGCAGCCCGTATCTCGCGGGGGGTGGAAACACCATATATTTT | once | TRBJ1-3 | TRBV5-4 | -
CASSSGTGNEQFF | TGTGCCAGCAGCTCCGGGACAGGGAATGAGCAGTTCTTC | few | TRBJ2-1 | TRBV7-3 | TRBD1
CASSPQGAGGYTF | TGTGCCAGCTCGCCCCAGGGGGCCGGTGGCTACACCTTC | - | TRBJ1-2 | TRBV18 | TRBD1
CASSQDRDTIYEQYF | TGCGCCAGCAGCCAAGATCGAGACACAATATACGAGCAGTACTTC | - | TRBJ2-7 | TRBV4-1 | -
CASSYSDRRGTEAFF | TGTGCCAGCAGTTACTCGGACAGGCGGGGCACTGAAGCTTTCTTT | - | TRBJ1-1 | TRBV6-6 | TRBD1
CASGDDSQQFF | TGTGCCAGCGGGGATGACAGCCAGCAGTTCTTC | - | TRBJ2-1 | TRBV6-5 | -
CATSRDRGDRGNYNEQFF | TGTGCCACCAGCAGAGATCGGGGAGACAGGGGGAACTACAATGAGCAGTTCTTC | few | TRBJ2-1 | TRBV15 | TRBD1
CASSEWYLQFF | TGTGCCAGCAGTGAATGGTACTTGCAGTTCTTC | - | TRBJ2-1 | TRBV25-1 | -
CASSALQGWLFF | TGTGCCAGCAGCGCATTACAGGGTTGGCTGTTTTTT | - | TRBJ2-2 | TRBV7-8 | -
CAWSDLRAYGYTF | TGTGCCTGGAGTGATCTCAGGGCCTATGGCTACACCTTC | - | TRBJ1-2 | TRBV30 | -
CASSPSVLGGTGELFF | TGTGCCAGCTCACCATCGGTCCTCGGCGGCACCGGGGAGCTGTTTTTT | - | TRBJ2-2 | TRBV18 | -
CASSILQAVNGYTF | TGTGCCAGTAGTATTCTACAGGCGGTGAATGGCTACACCTTC | few | TRBJ1-2 | TRBV19 | -
CASSSSGLAYEQYF | TGTGCCAGCAGCTCCTCGGGACTGGCCTACGAGCAGTACTTC | few | TRBJ2-7 | TRBV7-9 | -
CASSQRTSGPNEQFF | TGTGCCAGCAGCCAACGGACTAGCGGACCAAATGAGCAGTTCTTC | - | TRBJ2-1 | TRBV7-3 | TRBD2
CASSSQGAGNSPLHF | TGTGCCAGCAGTTCCCAGGGGGCAGGCAATTCACCCCTCCACTTT | - | TRBJ1-6 | TRBV27 | TRBD1
CAWRGGVKTEAFF | TGTGCCTGGAGAGGGGGCGTAAAAACTGAAGCTTTCTTT | - | TRBJ1-1 | TRBV30 | TRBD1
CASSRQGRSGYTF | TGTGCCAGCAGCCGACAGGGACGGAGTGGCTACACCTTC | - | TRBJ1-2 | TRBV14 | TRBD1
CASSSQGYGYTF | TGTGCCAGCAGCTCACAGGGGTATGGCTACACCTTC | - | TRBJ1-2 | TRBV5-4 | TRBD1
CASSPERSYGYTF | TGCGCCAGCAGCCCCGAGAGGAGCTATGGCTACACCTTC | - | TRBJ1-2 | TRBV5-1 | -
CASSQPGQGRYEQYF | TGTGCCAGCAGTCAACCGGGACAGGGACGGTACGAGCAGTACTTC | - | TRBJ2-7 | TRBV28 | TRBD1
CASSDPTGFPFGYTF | TGTGCCAGCAGTGATCCTACAGGGTTCCCCTTTGGCTACACCTTC | few | TRBJ1-2 | TRBV25-1 | -
CAWSTRGLAGRGETQYF | TGTGCCTGGAGTACCCGGGGACTAGCGGGTAGAGGGGAGACCCAGTACTTC | few | TRBJ2-5 | TRBV30 | TRBD2
CSVGGGDYGYTF | TGCAGCGTCGGGGGAGGGGACTATGGCTACACCTTC | - | TRBJ1-2 | TRBV29-1 | -
CASSVVNGNSPLHF | TGTGCCAGCAGCGTAGTTAATGGCAATTCACCCCTCCACTTT | - | TRBJ1-6 | TRBV9 | -
CASSLPLLREQYF | TGTGCCAGCAGTTTACCTCTTTTGAGAGAGCAGTACTTC | few | TRBJ2-7 | TRBV28 | -
CAWSGGVGYTF | TGTGCCTGGAGTGGGGGGGTTGGCTACACCTTC | few | TRBJ1-2 | TRBV30 | -
CASSPTGTSPNEQFF | TGTGCCAGCAGCCCCACCGGGACTAGTCCGAATGAGCAGTTCTTC | - | TRBJ2-1 | TRBV7-8 | TRBD2
CASSGLDTDTQYF | TGTGCCAGCAGCGGACTAGACACAGATACGCAGTATTTT | - | TRBJ2-3 | TRBV9 | -
CAWAGTSGTRVIQYF | TGTGCCTGGGCAGGGACTAGCGGGACGAGGGTCATTCAGTACTTC | few | TRBJ2-4 | TRBV30 | TRBD2
CASSKQGLPTETQYF | TGCGCCAGCAGCAAACAGGGACTACCGACGGAGACCCAGTACTTC | few | TRBJ2-5 | TRBV4-3 | -